These 17 T cell receptor beta chains came from one sample sequenced in a study of control samples from healthy donors and cancer patients. Measured with immunoSEQ multiplex PCR; TCRdb has only the in-frame clones, and not every one. Of about 130,000 clones detected, 90% to 95% appear once; the ten largest clones hold 12% to 15%. Input material: PBMCs. These receptors were obtained from a man in his 60s with colorectal cancer.

The V and J genes are TRBV5-4 and TRBJ1-2; tentative D call: TRBD1 (5 bases). V was pared by 1 base and J by 10 bases, with 14 bases between. Germline-derived CDR1 and CDR2 are SGHNT and YYREEE (reference sequence). The CDR3 has 13 amino acids. CDR3: CASSLQGRVTYTF. The CDR3 bases are TGTGCCAGCAGCTTGCAGGGTAGGGTCACCTACACCTTC.

The chain recombines TRBV19 with TRBJ1-5; no clear D. CDR3 length: 12 residues. Trimming removed 6 bases from V and 4 bases from J, with 7 bases in between. CDR1 is LNHDA, CDR2 SQIVND, per germline (reference sequence). CDR3 sequence reads: CASRSENQPQHF. CDR3 nucleotides: TGTGCCAGTAGATCAGAGAATCAGCCCCAGCATTTT.

The genes are TRBV7-2 and TRBJ2-5; D gene ambiguous. This CDR3 comprises 14 residues. Per germline, CDR1 SGHTA and CDR2 FQGNSA. V was trimmed by 2 bases and J by 2 bases, leaving 9 bases between them. Here the CDR3 DNA reads TGTGCCAGCAGCTTAAATTCCGGACAAGAGACCCAGTACTTC. Protein sequence: CASSLNSGQETQYF.

The chain employs TRBV7-8 and TRBJ1-1; 8 nucleotides agree with TRBD1. CDR1 is SGHVS and CDR2 is FQNEAQ in the germline V gene. The CDR3 totals 13 residues. V dropped 5 bases and J dropped 7; count of bases not matched to a gene: 6. The CDR3 DNA is TGTGCCAGCAGCCTAATTGACAGGGGTGAAGCTTTCTTT. This codes for CASSLIDRGEAFF.

The chain recombines TRBV18 with TRBJ2-1; 7 positions match TRBD2. V trimming: 3 bases; J trimming: 0 bases; junction bases outside the gene matches: 8. CDR1 is KGHSH, CDR2 LQKENI, per germline. The CDR3 has 17 amino acids. In DNA form, the CDR3 reads TGTGCCAGCTCACCCCCGGGGGGATCAAGCTCCTACAATGAGCAGTTCTTC. Encoded protein: CASSPPGGSSSYNEQFF.

J is TRBJ1-1 and V is TRBV4-3, with TRBD1 matching 7 bases. The germline V gene encodes CDR1 LGHNA and CDR2 YSLEER. Trimming at V came to 0 bases and at J to 6 bases, leaving 13 bases not matched to a gene. The CDR3 loop spans 17 amino acids. For the CDR3, the DNA is TGCGCCAGCAGCCAAGACTTTAAGGGCAGGGGGTATGCTGAAGCTTTCTTT. The encoded protein is CASSQDFKGRGYAEAFF.

The CDR3 reads CSVEGQSYGYTF. In DNA, the CDR3 is TGCAGCGTTGAAGGGCAGAGCTATGGCTACACCTTC. The J gene is TRBJ1-2, the V gene TRBV29-1; D unclear. Trimming removed 1 base at V and 4 bases at J, with 7 bases between. The germline CDR1 and CDR2 sequences are SQVTM and ANQGSEA. This CDR3 comprises 12 residues.

The chain uses TRBV7-2 and TRBJ1-1; D may be TRBD1 (5 bases). CDR1 and CDR2 (germline): SGHTA, FQGNSA. V was cut by 5 bases and J by 1 base, with 8 bases left in between. The CDR3 has 13 residues. The CDR3 sequence: CASSNGGNTEAFF. As DNA, the CDR3 is TGTGCCAGCAGCAACGGGGGGAACACTGAAGCTTTCTTT.

The rearrangement uses TRBV2 and TRBJ1-1, with D uncertain. The CDR3 runs to 15 residues. Germline CDR1 reads SNHLY; CDR2 reads FYNNEI. The V and J ends lost 6 bases and 0 bases respectively, with 14 bases between them. The CDR3 reads CASRVDGLLNTEAFF. Here the CDR3 DNA reads TGTGCCAGCAGGGTGGACGGCCTTTTGAACACTGAAGCTTTCTTT.

This chain uses TRBV5-1 with TRBJ1-4; 8 nucleotides agree with TRBD1. The CDR3 runs to 16 residues. With V trimmed by 4 bases and J by 0 bases, 5 bases remained unmatched. Germline V CDR1 and CDR2: SGHRS, YFSETQ. The CDR3 coding sequence is TGCGCCAGCAGCCGACAGGGGTTTGCAACTAATGAAAAACTGTTTTTT. This encodes CASSRQGFATNEKLFF.

The chain recombines TRBV30 with TRBJ2-7; 14 bases are shared with TRBD2. The germline gives CDR1 GTSNPN, CDR2 SVGIG (reference sequence). The CDR3 is 14 residues long. Germline trimming cut 8 bases from V and 6 bases from J; bases unmatched to any gene: 9. The CDR3 bases are TGTGCCCTTAAGACTAGCGGGGGGGCGGGCGAGCAGTACTTC. It codes for CALKTSGGAGEQYF.

This clone came up once. The chain links TRBV18 to TRBJ1-3, with 11 bases lining up with TRBD1. The CDR3 contains 16 residues. Germline V gene data show CDR1 as KGHSH and CDR2 as LQKENI. V was clipped by 3 bases and J by 0 bases; unmatched bases: 1. CDR3: CASSPGQGGSGNTIYF. Here the CDR3 DNA reads TGTGCCAGCTCACCGGGACAGGGGGGCTCTGGAAACACCATATATTTT.

The chain carries TRBV5-6 and TRBJ2-5, with TRBD2 as a possible D gene (6 bases). Germline CDR1 reads SGHDT; CDR2 reads YYEEEE. CDR3 length: 13 amino acids. Trimming took off 2 bases at V and 3 bases at J, with 8 bases between the two ends. DNA for the CDR3: TGTGCCAGCAGCTTCGGGGAGGAAGAGACCCAGTACTTC. Translating gives CASSFGEEETQYF. Complete variable domain (other parts from reference TRBV5-6 and TRBJ2-5): DAGVTQSPTHLIKTRGQQVTLRCSPKSGHDTVSWYQQALGQGPQFIFQYYEEEERQRGNFPDRFSGHQFPNYSSELNVNALLLGDSALYLCASSFGEEETQYFGPGTRLLVL.

V and J are TRBV28 and TRBJ1-2; D gene unclear. The CDR3 contains 11 residues. The germline V gene has CDR1 MDHEN and CDR2 SYDVKM. Between the trimmed V and J ends, which lost 4 bases and 4 bases, there was a span of 4 bases. The CDR3 protein is CASSSPYGYTF. CDR3 DNA sequence: TGTGCCAGCAGTTCCCCCTATGGCTACACCTTC.

This sequence joins TRBV5-5 and TRBJ1-2; 7 nucleotides line up with TRBD1. V lost 4 bases, J lost 4 bases, and 7 bases stayed unmatched. CDR3 length equals 14 residues. Germline lookup yields CDR1 SGHKS and CDR2 YYEKEE (reference sequence). The DNA of the CDR3 is TGTGCCAGCAGCCCCATGGGACAGAGCTATGGCTACACCTTC. It translates to CASSPMGQSYGYTF.

This clone showed up just a few times. V usage is TRBV27 and J usage is TRBJ1-4; no clear D. CDR1 and CDR2 (germline): MNHEY, SMNVEV (reference sequence). V lost 3 bases, J lost 3 bases, and 5 bases lay in between. The CDR3 covers 13 residues. The DNA of the CDR3 is TGTGCCAGCAGTTTGGCACCTAATGAAAAACTGTTTTTT. This gives the protein CASSLAPNEKLFF. Using reference TRBV27 and TRBJ1-4 for the parts outside the CDR3, the full variable domain is EAQVTQNPRYLITVTGKKLTVTCSQNMNHEYMSWYRQDPGLGLRQIYYSMNVEVTDKGDVPEGYKVSRKEKRNFPLILESPSPNQTSLYFCASSLAPNEKLFFGSGTQLSVL.

The chain employs TRBV2 and TRBJ1-2, with 9 bases matching TRBD1. With 7 bases clipped from V and 2 bases from J, the junction kept 8 bases outside the gene matches. The CDR3 contains 15 residues. Germline V lookup: CDR1 SNHLY, CDR2 FYNNEI. CDR3 region: CASKTDRGGNYGYTF. The CDR3 bases are TGTGCCAGCAAAACGGACAGGGGAGGCAACTATGGCTACACCTTC.